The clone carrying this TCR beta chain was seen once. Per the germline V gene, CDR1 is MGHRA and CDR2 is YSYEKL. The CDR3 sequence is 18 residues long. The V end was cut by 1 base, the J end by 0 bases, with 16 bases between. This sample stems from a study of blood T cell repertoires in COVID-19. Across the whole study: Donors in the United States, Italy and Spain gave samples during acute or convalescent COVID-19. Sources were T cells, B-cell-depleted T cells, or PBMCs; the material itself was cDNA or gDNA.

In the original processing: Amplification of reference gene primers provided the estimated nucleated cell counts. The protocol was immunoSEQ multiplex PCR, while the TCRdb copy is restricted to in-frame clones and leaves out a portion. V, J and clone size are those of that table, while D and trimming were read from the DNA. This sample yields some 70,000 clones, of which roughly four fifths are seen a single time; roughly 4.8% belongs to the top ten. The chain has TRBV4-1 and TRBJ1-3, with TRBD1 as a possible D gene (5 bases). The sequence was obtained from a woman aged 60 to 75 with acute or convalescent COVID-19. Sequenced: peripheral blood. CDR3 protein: CASSQVGKGILSGNTIYF. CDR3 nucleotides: TGCGCCAGCAGCCAAGTGGGGAAGGGGATCCTCTCTGGAAACACCATATATTTT.